This T cell receptor beta chain was profiled in a study of T cells after yellow fever vaccination. In the study overall: Preparation of the low-cell-number fractions used SMART-Seq v4 Ultra Low Input.

The germline CDR1 and CDR2 sequences are DFQATT and SNEGSKA (reference sequence). The V end was cut by 5 bases, the J end by 3 bases, with 10 bases between. The length of the CDR3 is 13 residues. Study results and limitations: Abundant clonotypes (contaminants from the bulk population) could be present in FACS-sorted repertoires. Subsequent to the booster, the majority of primary-vaccination clones reappeared (roughly 96% CD4, around 90% CD8). It was the secondary response that reached its peak faster, day 5 versus 15, but it was weaker.

TCRdb ran MiXCR on the 5' RACE reads and lists one entry per CDR3 protein. Of around 300,000 distinct CDR3 sequences in the sample, 4.1% were seen once. In the case of this clonotype: Its antigen is as yet unknown.

The sequence derives from a man between 18 and 35 years old who received the YFV17D yellow fever vaccine. This specimen was PBMCs, taken 5 days after the yellow fever booster vaccination. The chain joins TRBV20-1 to TRBJ2-2; D unclear. The CDR3 nucleotides read TGCAGTGCTCCCGAGAGTTACACCGGGGAGCTGTTTTTT. Its translation is CSAPESYTGELFF.